This entry lists 20 T cell receptor beta chains sequenced from one sample in a study of blood T cell repertoires in COVID-19. Repertoires were generated with immunoSEQ multiplex PCR, while TCRdb's copy carries only in-frame clones and drops some. Among approximately 31,000 clones, 85% to 90% were seen once, and the ten largest hold about 26%. Sequences were obtained from peripheral blood. The receptors here all came from an elderly man with acute or convalescent COVID-19.

This chain connects TRBV29-1 to TRBJ1-1; no definite D call. With 4 bases removed from V and 1 base from J, the gap between germline ends came to 10 bases. There are 13 residues in the CDR3. Germline lookup yields CDR1 SQVTM and CDR2 ANQGSEA. CDR3 region: CSVGQEANTEAFF. Written as DNA, the CDR3 is TGCAGCGTTGGTCAGGAAGCGAACACTGAAGCTTTCTTT. The entire variable domain, with the rest obtained from reference TRBV29-1 and TRBJ1-1, is as follows: SAVISQKPSRDICQRGTSLTIQCQVDSQVTMMFWYRQQPGQSLTLIATANQGSEATYESGFVIDKFPISRPNLTFSTLTVSNMSPEDSSIYLCSVGQEANTEAFFGQGTRLTVV.

The chain employs TRBV30 and TRBJ1-1; D gene ambiguous. The CDR3 is 14 residues long. The V gene's germline CDR1 is GTSNPN and CDR2 SVGIG (reference sequence). Trimming took off 1 base at V and 2 bases at J, with 11 bases between the two ends. The CDR3 nucleotides read TGTGCCTGGAGTGGAGGACTGCGAAACACTGAAGCTTTCTTT. Its protein is CAWSGGLRNTEAFF.

The rearrangement joins TRBV30 to TRBJ1-2; D call uncertain. V lost 3 bases to trimming and J lost 13 bases, with 15 bases between them. The germline gives CDR1 GTSNPN, CDR2 SVGIG (reference sequence). This CDR3 contains 11 residues. CDR3 loop: CAWSGGIRSTF. CDR3 sequence (DNA): TGTGCCTGGAGCGGCGGCATAAGAAGCACCTTC.

The chain has TRBV10-3 and TRBJ2-1; 13 nucleotides agree with TRBD2. This CDR3 has 13 amino acids. CDR1 and CDR2 (germline): ENHRY, SYGVKD. The V segment lost 9 bases and the J segment 9 bases; nucleotides outside the gene matches: 5. The chain's CDR3 is CAMGLAGIGEQFF. The CDR3 DNA sequence: TGTGCCATGGGACTAGCGGGAATAGGTGAGCAGTTCTTC.

The J gene is TRBJ2-1, the V gene TRBV12-3 or TRBV12-4; D gene unclear. The CDR3 consists of 13 residues. The V and J ends lost 3 bases and 8 bases respectively, with 11 bases between them. CDR3 coding DNA: TGTGCCAGCAGTTTCTACCAAAGCGATGAGCAGTTCTTC. Amino acid sequence: CASSFYQSDEQFF.

V usage is TRBV6-6 and J usage is TRBJ2-7; tentatively, D is TRBD2 (5 bases). The V end was cut by 10 bases, the J end by 0 bases, with 16 bases between. The CDR3 totals 14 residues. The V gene's germline CDR1 is MNHNY and CDR2 SVGAGI (reference sequence). The CDR3 DNA sequence: TGTGCCACCCGGGGTGGTTCCAGCTCCTACGAGCAGTACTTC. Translating gives CATRGGSSSYEQYF.

This clone was detected a few times. The chain uses TRBV19 and TRBJ1-2; 9 bases align to TRBD1. V shed 11 bases, J shed 3 bases, and the junction held 13 bases outside the gene matches. The germline CDR1 and CDR2 sequences are LNHDA and SQIVND (reference sequence). The length of the CDR3 is 15 residues. The CDR3 sequence: CAVSTGGLSDYGYTF. The CDR3 nucleotides are TGTGCCGTAAGCACAGGGGGCCTCTCCGACTATGGCTACACCTTC.

CDR3 sequence (DNA): TGTGCCAGCAGATTCTTAGGGACAGGGGGCGCAGATACGCAGTATTTT. This codes for CASRFLGTGGADTQYF. This sequence joins TRBV27 and TRBJ2-3; 12 bases are a match to TRBD1. From germline, CDR1 is MNHEY and CDR2 SMNVEV (reference sequence). V shed 6 bases and J 4 bases; nucleotides not matched to a gene: 8. The CDR3 runs to 16 residues.

The chain has TRBV29-1 and TRBJ2-1, with D maybe TRBD2 (7 bases). The CDR3 totals 10 residues. The V end lost 7 bases, the J end lost 10 bases, and 11 bases lay between the germline ends. CDR1 and CDR2 from the germline V gene are SQVTM and ANQGSEA. The CDR3 reads CSAGGWEQFF. The DNA for the CDR3 is TGCAGCGCGGGGGGCTGGGAGCAGTTCTTC.

The chain uses TRBV5-1 and TRBJ2-3; possible D gene TRBD1, 5 bases. The CDR3 has 13 residues. The germline gives CDR1 SGHRS, CDR2 YFSETQ. The V gene lost 4 bases and the J gene lost 4 bases, with 10 bases spanning the gap. CDR3 nucleotides: TGCGCCAGCAGCGGCAGGGTGGCAGATACGCAGTATTTT. Residues: CASSGRVADTQYF.

V gene TRBV6-5 combines with J gene TRBJ1-5; D gene uncertain. The CDR3 runs 13 residues. CDR1 is MNHEY, CDR2 SVGAGI, per germline. V was clipped by 6 bases and J by 1 base, with 7 bases between them. The chain's CDR3 is CASRRESNQPQHF. CDR3 in DNA: TGTGCCAGCAGGAGAGAGAGCAATCAGCCCCAGCATTTT.

The gene calls are TRBV5-1 and TRBJ1-2, with D possibly TRBD1 on 6 matching bases. This CDR3 spans 16 amino acids. Trimming pared 3 bases from V and 2 bases from J, leaving 17 bases between. The germline V gene has CDR1 SGHRS and CDR2 YFSETQ. The CDR3 nucleotides read TGCGCCAGCAGCTCCAGGGACACCACTTTGAACTATGGCTACACCTTC. Translated, it gives CASSSRDTTLNYGYTF.

The J gene is TRBJ1-1, the V gene TRBV19; D might be TRBD1 (5 bases). This CDR3 region has 16 residues. The germline V and J ends were trimmed by 3 bases and 5 bases, with 19 bases remaining between them. Per germline, CDR1 LNHDA and CDR2 SQIVND (reference sequence). The CDR3 protein is CASSMGRVVGRTEAFF. The CDR3 nucleotides read TGTGCCAGTAGTATGGGCAGGGTTGTTGGTCGGACTGAAGCTTTCTTT. The full variable domain, its missing parts supplied by reference TRBV19 and TRBJ1-1, is DGGITQSPKYLFRKEGQNVTLSCEQNLNHDAMYWYRQDPGQGLRLIYYSQIVNDFQKGDIAEGYSVSREKKESFPLTVTSAQKNPTAFYLCASSMGRVVGRTEAFFGQGTRLTVV.

V usage is TRBV2 and J usage is TRBJ1-2; D remains unclear. CDR1 and CDR2 from the germline V gene are SNHLY and FYNNEI. Trimming took off 1 base at V and 4 bases at J, with 7 bases between the two ends. The CDR3 consists of 13 residues. The CDR3 DNA sequence: TGTGCCAGCAGTGAAGGGGAGACCTATGGCTACACCTTC. Translating it yields CASSEGETYGYTF.

This clone has just one count. V usage is TRBV25-1 and J usage is TRBJ2-7, with 7 positions matching TRBD2. Trimming cost V 1 base and J 0 bases; bases outside gene matches: 3. The CDR3 runs 15 residues. Germline V gives CDR1 MGHDK, CDR2 SYGVNS. The CDR3 sequence: CASSESLAASYEQYF. The CDR3 DNA follows: TGTGCCAGCAGTGAATCCCTAGCGGCCTCCTACGAGCAGTACTTC.

The chain joins TRBV10-2 to TRBJ2-3; 12 bases match TRBD2. The J segment lost 2 bases and the V segment lost 3 bases, leaving 6 bases of the junction unmatched. Germline V lookup: CDR1 WSHSY, CDR2 SAAADI. The CDR3 contains 17 residues. The chain's CDR3 is CASSDLASGRATDTQYF. CDR3 nucleotides: TGCGCCAGCAGTGATTTGGCTAGCGGGAGGGCCACAGATACGCAGTATTTT.

J is TRBJ2-7 and V is TRBV18; D is perhaps TRBD1 (5 bases). V was clipped by 2 bases and J by 2 bases, with 13 bases between them. The CDR3 totals 15 residues. Germline V CDR1 and CDR2: KGHSH, LQKENI. CDR3 in DNA: TGTGCCAGCTCACCAACGTCGACAGCCACCTACGAGCAGTACTTC. As protein: CASSPTSTATYEQYF.

CDR3 sequence reads: CASSFRDPNTGELFF. CDR3 bases: TGTGCCAGCAGCTTCCGGGATCCGAACACCGGGGAGCTGTTTTTT. The V call is TRBV5-6, the J call TRBJ2-2, with TRBD2 as a possible D gene (5 bases). From germline, CDR1 is SGHDT and CDR2 YYEEEE. The CDR3 length is 15 residues. Trimming removed 2 bases from V and 0 bases from J, with 8 bases in between. Variable domain in full (rest from reference TRBV5-6 and TRBJ2-2): DAGVTQSPTHLIKTRGQQVTLRCSPKSGHDTVSWYQQALGQGPQFIFQYYEEEERQRGNFPDRFSGHQFPNYSSELNVNALLLGDSALYLCASSFRDPNTGELFFGEGSRLTVL.

This sequence joins TRBV4-1 and TRBJ2-7; D unresolved. The length of the CDR3 is 16 residues. Deletions cut 1 base from V and 6 bases from J, with 19 bases between. The germline V gene encodes CDR1 MGHRA and CDR2 YSYEKL. The chain's CDR3 is CASSQGLLPRMGEQYF. The CDR3 DNA reads as TGCGCCAGCAGCCAAGGCCTATTACCCAGGATGGGCGAGCAGTACTTC.

V and J are TRBV30 and TRBJ1-4; D remains ambiguous. The germline gives CDR1 GTSNPN, CDR2 SVGIG (reference sequence). The CDR3 totals 15 residues. V lost 5 bases and J 6 bases, leaving 19 bases between the germline ends. CDR3 sequence: CAWEMSTEQYEKLFF. The CDR3 DNA sequence: TGTGCCTGGGAAATGAGTACCGAGCAATATGAAAAACTGTTTTTT.